The following is a T cell receptor beta chain sequence with its context. Its antigen is unidentified. The data are from a study of blood T cells in healthy people across ages. Study findings and constraints: Naive CD4+ cells and diversity were both higher in long-lived donors than in aged donors.

It was with a sample-barcoded 5' primer and a J-beta primer mix that a second PCR of roughly 7 to 11 cycles was run. In TCRdb, the 5' RACE reads were re-called with MiXCR into one record per CDR3 protein. This sample has 1 million to 1.2 million distinct CDR3 sequences, with around two fifths found just once. The CDR3 sequence is 14 residues long. V lost 0 bases and J lost 6, with 12 bases in between. Per germline, CDR1 SGHRS and CDR2 YFSETQ. This receptor was obtained from a man younger than 35 in good health. The chain carries TRBV5-1 and TRBJ1-2, with D hard to call. Source material: blood. As DNA, the CDR3 is TGCGCCAGCAGCTTGGAGGGTGGGAATGATGGCTACACCTTC. This encodes CASSLEGGNDGYTF. Full variable domain (missing parts from reference TRBV5-1 and TRBJ1-2): KAGVTQTPRYLIKTRGQQVTLSCSPISGHRSVSWYQQTPGQGLQFLFEYFSETQRNKGNFPGRFSGRQFSNSRSEMNVSTLELGDSALYLCASSLEGGNDGYTFGSGTRLTVV.